A single sample gave rise to the 15 T cell receptor beta chains below, sequenced in a study of cytomegalovirus exposure and HLA in healthy donors. Use of 60 Vbeta and 13 Jbeta primers characterized the PCR. Clones were read by immunoSEQ multiplex PCR, and TCRdb kept only the in-frame ones, dropping some. The table shows 150,000 to 200,000 clones, with approximately 84% occurring only once. The sequencing input was PBMCs. The receptors stem from a girl between 5 and 17 years old in good health and CMV-seropositive.

CDR3 DNA: TGTGCCAGCAGCTTAGCAACAGGGGGCTCAGAGACCCAGTACTTC. The encoded protein is CASSLATGGSETQYF. This chain joins TRBV11-2 and TRBJ2-5; TRBD1 aligns across 9 bases. There are 15 residues in the CDR3. Looked up from germline, CDR1 is SGHAT and CDR2 is FQNNGV. Trimming cost V 1 base and J 4 bases; bases outside gene matches: 4.

The sample holds a few counts of this clone. This chain uses TRBV28 with TRBJ1-2; 12 nucleotides agree with TRBD1. Germline V gene sequence: CDR1 MDHEN, CDR2 SYDVKM. This CDR3 comprises 15 residues. Germline trimming cut 5 bases from V and 7 bases from J; bases unmatched to any gene: 8. CDR3 in DNA: TGTGCCAGCAGTCCCCCGGGACAGGGGGCTTCTGGCTACACCTTC. As protein: CASSPPGQGASGYTF.

This chain connects TRBV5-1 to TRBJ1-2; no firm D call. The CDR3 runs to 14 residues. The V gene lost 6 bases and the J gene lost 0 bases, with 12 bases spanning the gap. Looked up from germline, CDR1 is SGHRS and CDR2 is YFSETQ. In DNA, the CDR3 is TGCGCCAGCAACTCGGGAGGAGCTAACTATGGCTACACCTTC. Its protein is CASNSGGANYGYTF.

The rearrangement uses TRBV25-1 and TRBJ1-1; D remains ambiguous. Trimming left V 3 bases short and J 5 bases short, with 10 bases between. Germline lookup yields CDR1 MGHDK and CDR2 SYGVNS. The CDR3 has 13 amino acids. The CDR3 nucleotides read TGTGCCAGCAGTGACTATTACCGGACTGAAGCTTTCTTT. It is translated as CASSDYYRTEAFF.

The chain is built from TRBV19 and TRBJ1-2; 8 nucleotides agree with TRBD1. The CDR3 length is 15 residues. J lost 2 bases, V lost 1 base, and 3 bases had no gene match. The germline CDR1 and CDR2 sequences are LNHDA and SQIVND (reference sequence). CDR3 nucleotides: TGTGCCAGTAGTATAGCAGGGGGCGCAAACTATGGCTACACCTTC. Translation: CASSIAGGANYGYTF.

The chain has TRBV10-3 and TRBJ1-1; weak D call: TRBD1 (5 bases). The CDR3 loop spans 14 amino acids. V shed 7 bases and J shed 0 bases, with 12 bases lying between them. Germline CDR1 is ENHRY and CDR2 is SYGVKD. This CDR3 is CAINSRDLNTEAFF. Written as DNA, the CDR3 is TGTGCCATCAATAGCCGGGACTTGAACACTGAAGCTTTCTTT.

This rearrangement joins TRBV2 to TRBJ1-3; D remains ambiguous. This CDR3 has 14 amino acids. V shed 7 bases and J shed 4 bases, with 14 bases lying between them. The germline CDR1 and CDR2 sequences are SNHLY and FYNNEI. This chain's CDR3 is CASKGVGAGNTIYF. CDR3 coding DNA: TGTGCCAGCAAAGGAGTAGGAGCAGGAAACACCATATATTTT. Looking up the rest from reference TRBV2 and TRBJ1-3 gives the full variable domain: EPEVTQTPSHQVTQMGQEVILRCVPISNHLYFYWYRQILGQKVEFLVSFYNNEISEKSEIFDDQFSVERPDGSNFTLKIRSTKLEDSAMYFCASKGVGAGNTIYFGEGSWLTVV.

V usage is TRBV6-5 and J usage is TRBJ1-1; D perhaps matches TRBD1 (5 bases). This CDR3 contains 13 residues. The V gene's germline CDR1 is MNHEY and CDR2 SVGAGI. Trimming took off 7 bases at V and 3 bases at J, with 12 bases between the two ends. Here the CDR3 DNA reads TGTGCCAGCACTCCTTCGGGGGACACTGAAGCTTTCTTT. Translated: CASTPSGDTEAFF.

The V call is TRBV25-1, the J call TRBJ2-2, with TRBD1 as a possible D gene (5 bases). The ends were cut back, 3 bases at V and 1 base at J, with 9 bases in the middle. Germline V gene lookup returns CDR1 MGHDK and CDR2 SYGVNS. CDR3 size: 15 residues. The CDR3 bases are TGTGCCAGCAGTGACAGCAGGGTGAACACCGGGGAGCTGTTTTTT. This translates into CASSDSRVNTGELFF.

V gene TRBV5-5 combines with J gene TRBJ2-1, with 7 bases aligning to TRBD2. CDR1 and CDR2 (germline): SGHKS, YYEKEE (reference sequence). The ends lost 8 bases at V and 2 bases at J; junction bases unmatched: 7. The CDR3 covers 14 residues. The CDR3 region is CASCYGGTYNEQFF. CDR3 nucleotides: TGTGCCAGTTGTTACGGGGGGACCTACAATGAGCAGTTCTTC. The full variable domain, in which reference TRBV5-5 and TRBJ2-1 provide the parts outside the CDR3, is DAGVTQSPTHLIKTRGQQVTLRCSPISGHKSVSWYQQVLGQGPQFIFQYYEKEERGRGNFPDRFSARQFPNYSSELNVNALLLGDSALYLCASCYGGTYNEQFFGPGTRLTVL.

The CDR3: CASRQGGSMYGYTF. In nucleotides, the CDR3 is TGTGCCAGCAGGCAAGGGGGCTCGATGTATGGCTACACCTTC. The chain uses TRBV28 and TRBJ1-2; 7 bases are shared with TRBD1. Losses at the gene ends were 6 bases for V and 5 bases for J; bases not matched to a gene: 9. Germline-derived CDR1 and CDR2 are MDHEN and SYDVKM. This CDR3 is 14 amino acids long.

The chain recombines TRBV15 with TRBJ2-5; possibly TRBD1 for D (5 bases). The J call is in doubt because the DNA end fits TRBJ2-7 better. CDR3 length equals 13 residues. CDR1 and CDR2 (germline): LNHNV, YYDKDF (reference sequence). Here the CDR3 reads CATSRDRVDEQYF. Written as DNA, the CDR3 is TGTGCCACCAGCAGAGACAGGGTCGACGAGCAGTACTTC.

The chain recombines TRBV15 with TRBJ2-7; 8 bases agree with TRBD1. This CDR3 has 15 residues. Unmatched junction bases numbered 7, after V lost 3 bases and J lost 3 bases. Germline assignment: CDR1 LNHNV and CDR2 YYDKDF (reference sequence). This chain's CDR3 is CATSSVGQENYEQYF. In DNA form, the CDR3 reads TGTGCCACCAGCAGTGTGGGACAGGAAAACTACGAGCAGTACTTC. The whole variable domain, filled in from reference TRBV15 and TRBJ2-7, reads DAMVIQNPRYQVTQFGKPVTLSCSQTLNHNVMYWYQQKSSQAPKLLFHYYDKDFNNEADTPDNFQSRRPNTSFCFLDIRSPGLGDTAMYLCATSSVGQENYEQYFGPGTRLTVT.

This rearrangement joins TRBV19 to TRBJ1-2; D remains ambiguous. V was trimmed by 5 bases and J by 4 bases, leaving 11 bases between them. CDR1 and CDR2 (germline): LNHDA, SQIVND (reference sequence). The CDR3 contains 13 residues. The CDR3 is CASSESPTYGYTF. Written as DNA, the CDR3 is TGTGCCAGTAGTGAGAGTCCCACCTATGGCTACACCTTC.

As regards this clone: At the DNA level, this CDR3 is encoded by other sequences in the same sample as well. The V gene is TRBV5-1, the J gene TRBJ2-7, with 10 positions matching TRBD2. This CDR3 contains 13 residues. CDR1 is SGHRS, CDR2 YFSETQ, per germline. Trimming removed 5 bases from V and 1 base from J; junction bases left unmatched: 0. CDR3 sequence reads: CASSSGGSYEQYF. The CDR3 nucleotides read TGCGCCAGCAGTAGCGGGGGGTCCTACGAGCAGTACTTC.